Included here is one T cell receptor beta chain sequence, with context. The antigen is undetermined. The data derive from a study of T-cell reconstitution after alpha-beta-depleted transplantation in children. General study findings and limits: Diversity of TCRbeta at day 60 was high in some patients, arising from surviving recipient T cells and thymic progenitors.

Germline V gene sequence: CDR1 SQVTM, CDR2 ANQGSEA. The CDR3 is 11 residues long. The germline V and J ends were trimmed by 4 bases and 3 bases, with 7 bases remaining between them. The TCRbeta library was prepared with unique molecular identifiers. One entry per CDR3 protein results from TCRdb running MiXCR on the PCR reads. In the table there are 500,000 to 650,000 distinct CDR3 sequences, under 15% of which are singletons. The chain employs TRBV29-1 and TRBJ2-7; D remains ambiguous. This sequence was found in a male patient aged 5 to 17 who had a stem cell transplant for acute myeloid leukemia, so the T cells may come from the graft donor. The sequenced sample was PBMCs, mostly from graft donor cells, obtained 360 days after TCRalphabeta/CD19-depleted stem cell transplant. The CDR3 DNA reads as TGCAGCGTTGCAATGAACTACGAGCAGTACTTC. It encodes CSVAMNYEQYF.